Each of the 17 T cell receptor beta chains below was sequenced from the same sample in a study of T cell clones after liver transplantation (dated by TCRdb to about 2019). Libraries were constructed by the immunoSEQ multiplex PCR assay. In TCRdb, the immuneACCESS table is reduced to in-frame sequences with V and J assigned. These tables do not hold every clone; where another copy was compared, an unresolved V gene accounts for under half, and the others remain unexplained. For this sample there are approximately 55,000 clones; 70% to 75% appear just once. The leading ten clones occupy 9.5% to 10% of the sample. The source was CD4+ T cells from blood, collected around 54 months after liver transplant. These receptors originate from a human patient who received a liver transplant. Following a transplant, a fraction of the T cells may be traceable to the graft donor.

The chain combines TRBV9 with TRBJ2-2; D call uncertain. V was clipped by 4 bases and J by 4 bases, with 11 bases between them. The germline V gene encodes CDR1 SGDLS and CDR2 YYNGEE. The CDR3 totals 14 residues. DNA for the CDR3: TGTGCCAGCAGCCTCACCGGTGGCACCGGGGAGCTGTTTTTT. This codes for CASSLTGGTGELFF.

This chain uses TRBV28 with TRBJ1-5, with 9 bases fitting TRBD1. The CDR3 is 14 amino acids. Germline CDR1 MDHEN, CDR2 SYDVKM. V dropped 5 bases and J dropped 2; count of bases not matched to a gene: 1. CDR3 region: CASSGDRGNQPQHF. CDR3 sequence (DNA): TGTGCCAGCAGTGGGGACAGGGGCAATCAGCCCCAGCATTTT. Complete variable domain (other parts from reference TRBV28 and TRBJ1-5): DVKVTQSSRYLVKRTGEKVFLECVQDMDHENMFWYRQDPGLGLRLIYFSYDVKMKEKGDIPEGYSVSREKKERFSLILESASTNQTSMYLCASSGDRGNQPQHFGDGTRLSIL.

This chain links TRBV25-1 with TRBJ1-4; 10 bases line up with TRBD1. Germline V gene data show CDR1 as MGHDK and CDR2 as SYGVNS. CDR3 length: 16 amino acids. The V and J ends lost 1 base and 8 bases, in that order; junction bases with no gene match: 7. For the CDR3, the DNA is TGTGCCAGCAGTGAATCTCCAGGGACAGGGGACGAAAAACTGTTTTTT. This gives the protein CASSESPGTGDEKLFF.

CDR3 sequence reads: CASSPRGQGLDEKLFF. CDR3 nucleotide sequence: TGTGCCAGCTCACCACGTGGACAGGGATTGGATGAAAAACTGTTTTTT. J is TRBJ1-4 and V is TRBV18; 8 bases agree with TRBD1. There are 16 residues in the CDR3. The germline CDR1 and CDR2 sequences are KGHSH and LQKENI. J lost 6 bases, V lost 1 base, and 7 bases had no gene match.

This clone appeared once. The chain combines TRBV19 with TRBJ1-6; no definite D call. Trimming removed 1 base at V and 3 bases at J, with 10 bases between. Germline V lookup: CDR1 LNHDA, CDR2 SQIVND (reference sequence). The CDR3 consists of 16 residues. CDR3 residues: CASSIATADYNSPLHF. The CDR3 region has the DNA TGTGCCAGTAGTATAGCAACAGCTGACTATAATTCACCCCTCCACTTT.

This clone occurred a few times. The chain employs TRBV18 and TRBJ1-5; D is ambiguous. The germline V and J ends were trimmed by 3 bases and 0 bases, with 9 bases remaining between them. Germline lookup yields CDR1 KGHSH and CDR2 LQKENI. This CDR3 spans 15 amino acids. CDR3 amino acids: CASSPLSGSNQPQHF. The CDR3 DNA sequence: TGTGCCAGCTCACCCCTATCAGGTAGCAATCAGCCCCAGCATTTT.

This chain connects TRBV6-4 to TRBJ1-4, with D unresolved. The ends were cut back, 6 bases at V and 0 bases at J, with 11 bases in the middle. The CDR3 loop spans 15 amino acids. Germline loops: CDR1 MRHNA, CDR2 SNTAGT. CDR3 bases: TGTGCCAGCAGCGCCTCCATATCAACTAATGAAAAACTGTTTTTT. Protein sequence: CASSASISTNEKLFF.

The CDR3 sequence is CASSLGGYQPQHF. The DNA of the CDR3 is TGTGCCAGCAGCTTAGGGGGGTACCAGCCCCAGCATTTT. The chain combines TRBV11-2 with TRBJ1-5; a weak D match, TRBD1 (5 bases). Germline V gene data show CDR1 as SGHAT and CDR2 as FQNNGV. The CDR3 runs 13 residues. Trimming left V 1 base short and J 7 bases short, with 8 bases between.

The chain joins TRBV7-2 to TRBJ1-6; TRBD1 matches 7 bases. The CDR3 runs to 14 residues. Germline CDR1 SGHTA, CDR2 FQGNSA. After removal of 8 bases from V and 10 bases from J, the junction contained 11 bases not matched to a gene. The CDR3 region has the DNA TGTGCCAGCTGGCGGGGACAGCCGAACTCACCCCTCCACTTT. This encodes CASWRGQPNSPLHF. Together with reference TRBV7-2 and TRBJ1-6, the CDR3 gives the full variable domain: GAGVSQSPSNKVTEKGKDVELRCDPISGHTALYWYRQSLGQGLEFLIYFQGNSAPDKSGLPSDRFSAERTGGSVSTLTIQRTQQEDSAVYLCASWRGQPNSPLHFGNGTRLTVT.

This chain links TRBV7-9 with TRBJ1-2; D unresolved. The CDR3 covers 12 residues. Trimming removed 5 bases from V and 0 bases from J, with 4 bases in between. Germline CDR1 reads SEHNR; CDR2 reads FQNEAQ (reference sequence). DNA for the CDR3: TGTGCCAGCAGCGGAGCTAACTATGGCTACACCTTC. This translates into CASSGANYGYTF.

The chain couples TRBV28 to TRBJ1-1; 7 nucleotides align to TRBD1. V trimming: 3 bases; J trimming: 7 bases; junction bases outside the gene matches: 2. CDR1 MDHEN and CDR2 SYDVKM come from the germline V gene. The CDR3 covers 12 residues. This CDR3 is CASSLTGLEAFF. The CDR3, as DNA: TGTGCCAGCAGTTTGACAGGGCTTGAAGCTTTCTTT.

This chain joins TRBV27 and TRBJ1-6; no reliable D call. Trimming removed 8 bases at V and 7 bases at J, with 9 bases between. The CDR3 has 12 amino acids. CDR1 and CDR2 from the germline V gene are MNHEY and SMNVEV (reference sequence). CDR3 residues: CASPKANSPLHF. CDR3 bases: TGTGCCAGCCCGAAGGCCAATTCACCCCTCCACTTT.

This clone was found once. The rearrangement joins TRBV6-6 to TRBJ1-2; D possibly corresponds to TRBD1 (5 bases). The germline V gene encodes CDR1 MNHNY and CDR2 SVGAGI (reference sequence). Trimming removed 6 bases from V and 5 bases from J, with 16 bases in between. This CDR3 contains 14 residues. This chain's CDR3 is CASSFLSREYGYTF. For the CDR3, the DNA is TGTGCCAGCAGCTTCCTCTCCAGGGAGTATGGCTACACCTTC.

The chain recombines TRBV11-2 with TRBJ2-5; D is unclear. The CDR3 runs 14 residues. V was clipped by 5 bases and J by 7 bases, with 17 bases between them. Germline V CDR1 and CDR2: SGHAT, FQNNGV. The CDR3 nucleotides are TGTGCCAGCAGCCACTCCGGCGGCCTAGGGACCCAGTACTTC. As protein: CASSHSGGLGTQYF.

The rearrangement links TRBV6-1 to TRBJ2-1, with 8 bases fitting TRBD2. Germline assignment: CDR1 MNHNS and CDR2 SASEGT. The CDR3 totals 15 residues. J gave up 0 bases and V 8 bases, and 6 bases lay outside the gene matches. The CDR3 is CASRAAGDSYNEQFF. The CDR3 DNA reads as TGTGCCAGCCGGGCAGCGGGGGACTCCTACAATGAGCAGTTCTTC.

The CDR3 bases are TGTGCCAGCAGACCTCAGAGTCAAGCTAACTATGGCTACACCTTC. Protein product: CASRPQSQANYGYTF. The V and J genes are TRBV6-1 and TRBJ1-2; D unresolved. The germline V gene encodes CDR1 MNHNS and CDR2 SASEGT. Trimming took 6 bases from V and 0 from J, leaving 14 bases between them. CDR3 length equals 15 residues.

This sequence joins TRBV7-9 and TRBJ2-5, with D unresolved. CDR1 SEHNR and CDR2 FQNEAQ come from the germline V gene (reference sequence). V lost 3 bases and J 5 bases, leaving 10 bases between the germline ends. The CDR3 contains 13 residues. The CDR3 sequence: CASSFGWSETQYF. The DNA for the CDR3 is TGTGCCAGCAGCTTCGGTTGGTCGGAGACCCAGTACTTC.